This entry lists 29 T cell receptor beta chains sequenced from one sample in a study of cytomegalovirus exposure and HLA in healthy donors. Libraries were prepared by immunoSEQ multiplex PCR; TCRdb keeps only in-frame clonotypes and omits some of them. The sample holds a few hundred thousand clones, roughly 90% seen once. Sample: PBMCs. These receptor sequences come from a young woman in good health and CMV-seronegative.

J is TRBJ2-7 and V is TRBV27, with D possibly being TRBD2 (6 bases). Germline values: CDR1 MNHEY, CDR2 SMNVEV (reference sequence). The CDR3 contains 15 residues. The V end lost 5 bases, the J end lost 6 bases, and 20 bases lay between the germline ends. CDR3 loop: CASSLTGVFGGEQYF. CDR3 sequence (DNA): TGTGCCAGCAGTCTCACAGGCGTCTTCGGGGGCGAGCAGTACTTC.

This chain connects TRBV5-6 to TRBJ2-7; D is possibly TRBD1 (5 bases). V was trimmed by 6 bases and J by 3 bases, leaving 10 bases between them. The CDR3 totals 12 residues. CDR1 and CDR2 (germline): SGHDT, YYEEEE. The CDR3 DNA reads as TGTGCCAGCAACGAAGACAGCTACGAGCAGTACTTC. Translation gives CASNEDSYEQYF.

This clone was detected only once. The genes are TRBV9 and TRBJ2-3; 9 nucleotides agree with TRBD2. From germline, CDR1 is SGDLS and CDR2 YYNGEE. Trimming took 0 bases from V and 3 from J; bases not matched to a gene: 2. CDR3 length equals 15 residues. The CDR3 here is CASSVGLAVTDTQYF. For the CDR3, the DNA is TGTGCCAGCAGCGTAGGACTAGCGGTGACAGATACGCAGTATTTT.

This chain links TRBV7-8 with TRBJ1-1; D may be TRBD1 (5 bases). This CDR3 has 12 residues. Trimming cost V 0 bases and J 10 bases, with 9 bases left between them. Germline assignment: CDR1 SGHVS and CDR2 FQNEAQ. CDR3 nucleotides: TGTGCCAGCAGCTTAGCGGCAGGGTTAGCTTTCTTT. Its translation: CASSLAAGLAFF.

This clone was seen only once. The J gene is TRBJ2-6, the V gene TRBV27; 7 nucleotides agree with TRBD2. V was clipped by 3 bases and J by 2 bases; unmatched bases: 19. Germline V gives CDR1 MNHEY, CDR2 SMNVEV (reference sequence). The CDR3 sequence is 21 residues long. The CDR3 region is CASSFTYSGGYLRAGANVLTF. CDR3 DNA sequence: TGTGCCAGCAGTTTTACATACTCCGGGGGGTATCTAAGAGCTGGGGCCAACGTCCTGACTTTC.

The gene calls are TRBV30 and TRBJ1-2; D unclear. This CDR3 comprises 12 residues. V was cut by 1 base and J by 0 bases, with 3 bases left in between. Germline V gene data show CDR1 as GTSNPN and CDR2 as SVGIG (reference sequence). CDR3 nucleotide sequence: TGTGCCTGGAGTGCTTCTAACTATGGCTACACCTTC. Amino acids: CAWSASNYGYTF.

The chain is built from TRBV4-3 and TRBJ1-1; D gene unclear. CDR1 and CDR2 from the germline V gene are LGHNA and YSLEER. The CDR3 has 14 residues. Trimming removed 1 base at V and 2 bases at J, with 8 bases between. CDR3 sequence reads: CASSQGRINTEAFF. The CDR3 DNA follows: TGCGCCAGCAGCCAAGGCAGAATTAACACTGAAGCTTTCTTT.

V gene TRBV25-1 combines with J gene TRBJ1-5, with a weak D call TRBD1 (6 bases). The germline V and J ends were trimmed by 4 bases and 9 bases, with 13 bases remaining between them. Looked up from germline, CDR1 is MGHDK and CDR2 is SYGVNS. The CDR3 runs to 13 residues. CDR3 coding DNA: TGTGCCAGCAGTGCGGGCAGGGGTAGGCCCCAGCATTTT. Translated, it gives CASSAGRGRPQHF.

The V and J genes are TRBV2 and TRBJ2-1; 8 bases line up with TRBD2. The junction had 8 bases not matched to a gene; V was cut back by 7 bases and J by 3 bases. This CDR3 is 15 amino acids long. CDR1 SNHLY and CDR2 FYNNEI come from the germline V gene. Here the CDR3 reads CASTLGLDLYNEQFF. The CDR3 DNA reads TGTGCCAGCACCCTGGGACTAGACCTCTACAATGAGCAGTTCTTC.

This chain links TRBV27 with TRBJ2-1, with no clear D. The CDR3 runs to 17 residues. Germline CDR1 and CDR2: MNHEY and SMNVEV (reference sequence). V was cut by 5 bases and J by 0 bases, with 17 bases left in between. The CDR3 region is CASSPRVSPGSYNEQFF. In nucleotides, the CDR3 is TGTGCCAGCAGTCCCCGTGTTAGTCCGGGCTCCTACAATGAGCAGTTCTTC.

In its sample, this clone was seen a few times. The CDR3, as DNA: TGTGCCAGCAGCTTGGAGGGGGCGGACATTCAGTACTTC. This translates into CASSLEGADIQYF. This chain connects TRBV5-4 to TRBJ2-4, with 7 bases identical to TRBD1. Germline CDR1 is SGHNT and CDR2 is YYREEE (reference sequence). V was pared by 0 bases and J by 8 bases, with 2 bases of the junction left unmatched. This CDR3 has 13 residues.

The V gene is TRBV4-3, the J gene TRBJ2-3, with 13 bases that match TRBD2. The V segment lost 0 bases and the J segment 0 bases; nucleotides outside the gene matches: 15. CDR1 is LGHNA and CDR2 is YSLEER in the germline V gene. This CDR3 comprises 22 residues. CDR3 nucleotides: TGCGCCAGCAGCCAAGATTTTTTGCCGGCGACTAGCGGGGGGCCTAGCACAGATACGCAGTATTTT. It encodes CASSQDFLPATSGGPSTDTQYF.

The chain is built from TRBV2 and TRBJ2-5, with TRBD1 matching 7 bases. J was trimmed by 3 bases and V by 7 bases; bases with no gene match: 5. This CDR3 is 13 amino acids long. CDR1 is SNHLY and CDR2 is FYNNEI in the germline V gene. The CDR3 sequence: CASTARGKETQYF. The CDR3 DNA reads as TGTGCCAGCACGGCCAGGGGGAAAGAGACCCAGTACTTC.

This chain joins TRBV4-3 and TRBJ2-1; 14 bases align to TRBD2. The CDR3 totals 15 residues. V trimming: 4 bases; J trimming: 8 bases; junction bases outside the gene matches: 4. Germline-derived CDR1 and CDR2 are LGHNA and YSLEER. In DNA form, the CDR3 reads TGCGCCAGCAGCCCAGGACTAGCGGGGGGAGATGAGCAGTTCTTC. It encodes CASSPGLAGGDEQFF.

This clone has just one count. The chain uses TRBV27 and TRBJ2-3; 12 bases align to TRBD1. In germline, CDR1 is MNHEY, CDR2 SMNVEV (reference sequence). CDR3 length equals 17 residues. The V gene end was trimmed by 2 bases and the J gene end by 7 bases; junction bases not matched to a gene: 10. CDR3 sequence reads: CASSLRWGQGATYTQYF. Written as DNA, the CDR3 is TGTGCCAGCAGTTTAAGGTGGGGACAGGGGGCGACGTATACGCAGTATTTT.

The chain couples TRBV28 to TRBJ2-2; 8 positions agree with TRBD1. V was pared by 5 bases and J by 5 bases, with 10 bases of the junction left unmatched. Germline lookup yields CDR1 MDHEN and CDR2 SYDVKM. The CDR3 contains 16 residues. CDR3 sequence (DNA): TGTGCCAGCAGTCCCCAATTCAGGGGGCGAACCGGGGAGCTGTTTTTT. This sequence encodes CASSPQFRGRTGELFF.

The rearrangement uses TRBV4-3 and TRBJ2-3; 12 nucleotides align to TRBD2. There are 14 residues in the CDR3. V trimming: 4 bases; J trimming: 4 bases; junction bases outside the gene matches: 0. Germline CDR1 is LGHNA and CDR2 is YSLEER. The CDR3 sequence is CASSPSGGADTQYF. As DNA, the CDR3 is TGCGCCAGCAGCCCTAGCGGGGGGGCAGATACGCAGTATTTT.

The rearrangement uses TRBV7-8 and TRBJ2-7; no reliable D call. Trimming stripped 5 bases from V and 4 bases from J, with 15 bases between. In germline, CDR1 is SGHVS, CDR2 FQNEAQ. There are 14 residues in the CDR3. In DNA form, the CDR3 reads TGTGCCAGCAGCCCTAAGAGGCTCGGTTACGAGCAGTACGTC. Residues: CASSPKRLGYEQYV.

J is TRBJ2-3 and V is TRBV15; TRBD1 aligns across 7 bases. V shed 7 bases, J shed 7 bases, and the junction held 11 bases outside the gene matches. CDR1 LNHNV and CDR2 YYDKDF come from the germline V gene (reference sequence). The CDR3 totals 14 residues. CDR3 nucleotide sequence: TGTGCCACCACAAACCGCGACAGGGCCAATACGCAGTATTTT. This encodes CATTNRDRANTQYF.

The genes are TRBV4-3 and TRBJ1-1, with D possibly being TRBD1 (5 bases). Germline CDR1 reads LGHNA; CDR2 reads YSLEER. This CDR3 has 17 residues. V was trimmed by 0 bases and J by 0 bases, leaving 14 bases between them. CDR3 DNA sequence: TGCGCCAGCAGCCAAGATCGGGCAGGGAGGATGAACACTGAAGCTTTCTTT. It specifies CASSQDRAGRMNTEAFF.

The chain has TRBV6-1 and TRBJ1-2; no clear D. Germline V gene data show CDR1 as MNHNS and CDR2 as SASEGT. Trimming cost V 4 bases and J 0 bases, with 9 bases left between them. This CDR3 has 14 residues. CDR3 region: CASSGRLANYGYTF. The CDR3 DNA sequence: TGTGCCAGCAGTGGACGCCTAGCTAACTATGGCTACACCTTC.

The chain combines TRBV11-2 with TRBJ2-1; D gene uncertain. There are 13 residues in the CDR3. Germline V lookup: CDR1 SGHAT, CDR2 FQNNGV. V was cut by 3 bases and J by 3 bases, with 6 bases left in between. CDR3 amino acids: CASSLGSYNEQFF. The CDR3, as DNA: TGTGCCAGCAGCTTGGGCAGCTACAATGAGCAGTTCTTC.

This clone was counted once. CDR3 bases: TGTGCCAGCAGCTTTGCGCTAGCGGGGAAAATCGAGCAGTACTTC. Encoded protein: CASSFALAGKIEQYF. The chain combines TRBV7-2 with TRBJ2-7; 9 nucleotides align to TRBD2. Trimming cost V 3 bases and J 6 bases; bases outside gene matches: 9. This CDR3 comprises 15 residues. The germline V gene encodes CDR1 SGHTA and CDR2 FQGNSA.

The J gene is TRBJ2-5, the V gene TRBV11-3; D is unresolved. V lost 5 bases to trimming and J lost 4 bases, with 11 bases between them. This CDR3 has 13 amino acids. Germline V CDR1 and CDR2: SGHNT, YENEEA. The CDR3: CASSARNGETQYF. CDR3 bases: TGTGCCAGCAGCGCCAGGAACGGAGAGACCCAGTACTTC.

The rearrangement links TRBV5-6 to TRBJ2-1; tentatively, D is TRBD2 (5 bases). There are 15 residues in the CDR3. Trimming took off 2 bases at V and 2 bases at J, with 11 bases between the two ends. From germline, CDR1 is SGHDT and CDR2 YYEEEE. The CDR3 region has the DNA TGTGCCAGCAGCTTTGGGTCGGGGACCTACAATGAGCAGTTCTTC. It is translated as CASSFGSGTYNEQFF.

In nucleotides, the CDR3 is TGTGCCAGCAGCTTATACAGGGGCGATGAGCAGTTCTTC. Translated, it gives CASSLYRGDEQFF. The chain employs TRBV7-6 and TRBJ2-1; 7 positions agree with TRBD1. Trimming took 2 bases from V and 8 from J; bases not matched to a gene: 3. Germline lookup yields CDR1 SGHVS and CDR2 FNYEAQ. This CDR3 spans 13 amino acids.

This sequence joins TRBV7-8 and TRBJ2-1; 14 nucleotides align to TRBD2. Per germline, CDR1 SGHVS and CDR2 FQNEAQ. The J segment lost 9 bases and the V segment lost 3 bases, leaving 4 bases of the junction unmatched. The CDR3 runs to 15 residues. In DNA form, the CDR3 reads TGTGCCAGCAGCTTGGGGACTAGCGGGGGCAGTGAGCAGTTCTTC. Translated: CASSLGTSGGSEQFF.

This chain joins TRBV27 and TRBJ1-1; TRBD1 might be the D (5 bases). CDR1 and CDR2 (germline): MNHEY, SMNVEV (reference sequence). The CDR3 runs 16 residues. Between the trimmed V and J ends, which lost 6 bases and 0 bases, there was a span of 17 bases. The CDR3 DNA reads TGTGCCAGCAGGGCCCGTACGGGACTGATGAACACTGAAGCTTTCTTT. Protein product: CASRARTGLMNTEAFF.

The chain joins TRBV19 to TRBJ2-1; tentative D call: TRBD1 (8 bases). Germline lookup yields CDR1 LNHDA and CDR2 SQIVND (reference sequence). The CDR3 extends over 17 amino acids. V was cut by 7 bases and J by 3 bases, with 22 bases left in between. The CDR3 is CASTIGPTGGDYNEQFF. The CDR3 DNA reads TGTGCCAGTACCATAGGTCCCACAGGGGGGGACTACAATGAGCAGTTCTTC.